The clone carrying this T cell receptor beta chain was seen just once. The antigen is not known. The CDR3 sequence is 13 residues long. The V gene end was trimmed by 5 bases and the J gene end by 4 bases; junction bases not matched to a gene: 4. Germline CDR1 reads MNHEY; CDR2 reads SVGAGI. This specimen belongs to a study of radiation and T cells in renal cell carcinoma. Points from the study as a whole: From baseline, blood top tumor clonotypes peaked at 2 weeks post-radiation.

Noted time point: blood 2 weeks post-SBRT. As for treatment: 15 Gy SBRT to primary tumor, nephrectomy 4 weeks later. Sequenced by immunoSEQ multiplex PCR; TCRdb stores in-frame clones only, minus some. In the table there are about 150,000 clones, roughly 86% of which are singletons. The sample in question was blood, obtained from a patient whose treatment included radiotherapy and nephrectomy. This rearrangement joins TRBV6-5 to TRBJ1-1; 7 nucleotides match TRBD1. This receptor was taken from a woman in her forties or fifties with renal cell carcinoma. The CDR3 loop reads CASSRTGGTEAFF. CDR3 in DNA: TGTGCCAGCAGTAGGACAGGCGGCACTGAAGCTTTCTTT.